The 6 T cell receptor beta chains below were found in one sample sequenced in a study of blood T cell repertoires in COVID-19. Here immunoSEQ multiplex PCR was the method, and the copy in TCRdb shows in-frame clones only, minus some. Found here are tens of thousands of clones, over 75% of them singletons; the top ten hold approximately 11%. Sequences were obtained from peripheral blood. The receptors originated from a man aged 65-85 years with active or convalescent COVID-19.

The CDR3 region has the DNA TGTGCCAGCAGTTTAGGACCGCAGCGGAAACTGTTTTTT. This translates into CASSLGPQRKLFF. This chain links TRBV28 with TRBJ1-4; D gene ambiguous. The CDR3 length is 13 residues. Germline V lookup: CDR1 MDHEN, CDR2 SYDVKM. V lost 2 bases and J lost 11, with 12 bases in between. Full variable domain (missing parts from reference TRBV28 and TRBJ1-4): DVKVTQSSRYLVKRTGEKVFLECVQDMDHENMFWYRQDPGLGLRLIYFSYDVKMKEKGDIPEGYSVSREKKERFSLILESASTNQTSMYLCASSLGPQRKLFFGSGTQLSVL.

This chain uses TRBV6-5 with TRBJ2-7; 8 positions match TRBD1. V lost 0 bases, J lost 2 bases, and 6 bases stayed unmatched. The length of the CDR3 is 16 residues. The germline V gene has CDR1 MNHEY and CDR2 SVGAGI. Here the CDR3 DNA reads TGTGCCAGCAGTTACTCCCGACAGGGGATGGCCTACGAGCAGTACTTC. This encodes CASSYSRQGMAYEQYF.

The V and J genes are TRBV9 and TRBJ1-3; D not resolved. The V gene's germline CDR1 is SGDLS and CDR2 YYNGEE. CDR3 length: 16 residues. V was pared by 0 bases and J by 0 bases, with 10 bases between. The CDR3 sequence: CASSVGGLSSGNTIYF. The CDR3 DNA is TGTGCCAGCAGCGTAGGCGGGTTGAGCTCTGGAAACACCATATATTTT. Complete variable domain (other parts from reference TRBV9 and TRBJ1-3): DSGVTQTPKHLITATGQRVTLRCSPRSGDLSVYWYQQSLDQGLQFLIQYYNGEERAKGNILERFSAQQFPDLHSELNLSSLELGDSALYFCASSVGGLSSGNTIYFGEGSWLTVV.

The chain has TRBV5-8 and TRBJ1-4, with 9 bases identical to TRBD1. The CDR3 runs to 15 residues. V lost 3 bases to trimming and J lost 7 bases; unmatched junction nucleotides: 7. The V gene's germline CDR1 is SGHTS and CDR2 YDEGEE. CDR3 in amino acids: CASSYTGTGTEKLFF. The CDR3 DNA is TGTGCCAGCAGCTACACCGGGACAGGGACTGAAAAACTGTTTTTT.

V usage is TRBV27 and J usage is TRBJ1-1; tentatively, D is TRBD1 (6 bases). This CDR3 spans 15 amino acids. Germline CDR1 and CDR2: MNHEY and SMNVEV (reference sequence). Trimming pared 7 bases from V and 4 bases from J, leaving 19 bases between. CDR3 in amino acids: CASTLMGAGGTEAFF. The CDR3 DNA is TGTGCCAGCACCCTCATGGGGGCTGGGGGCACTGAAGCTTTCTTT.

This clone appeared a few times. J is TRBJ2-2 and V is TRBV4-2; 9 bases are a match to TRBD2. With 1 base clipped from V and 2 bases from J, the junction kept 5 bases outside the gene matches. Per the germline V gene, CDR1 is LGHNA and CDR2 is YNFKEQ. The length of the CDR3 is 17 residues. The CDR3 DNA reads as TGTGCCAGCAGCCAAGTCGGGCGGGAGGGCAACACCGGGGAGCTGTTTTTT. This gives the protein CASSQVGREGNTGELFF.